This T cell receptor (beta chain) was documented in a study of T cell changes during pregnancy in multiple sclerosis. The germline V gene has CDR1 MDHEN and CDR2 SYDVKM. The germline V and J ends were trimmed by 3 bases and 5 bases, with 4 bases remaining between them. The CDR3 has 11 amino acids. Libraries were prepared by immunoSEQ multiplex PCR; TCRdb keeps only in-frame clonotypes and omits some of them. This sample has roughly 39,000 clones, with 90% found just once. This sample comprised CD4+ T cells from peripheral blood mononuclear cells, obtained in the first trimester of pregnancy. This clonotype originated in a female donor in good health, enrolled as a control in a pregnancy study. The rearrangement uses TRBV28 and TRBJ1-1, with D hard to call. The CDR3 bases are TGTGCCAGCAGTTTTCAAACTGAAGCTTTCTTT. It is translated as CASSFQTEAFF.